This T cell receptor beta chain was identified in a study of T cell repertoires in cytomegalovirus infection. Overall study context: A matching HLA type, together with CMV infection, was signaled by public TCR beta signatures. General study points: In two of eight donors, the top clonotype was HLA-C-restricted CMV-specific. Based on cumulative public TCR beta family frequency, carriers of CMV plus the relevant HLA were identified.

Only a few counts were recorded for this clonotype. Its specificity is unknown. CDR1 is DFQATT, CDR2 SNEGSKA, per germline (reference sequence). Deletions cut 1 base from V and 0 bases from J, with 8 bases between. This CDR3 contains 14 residues. From the reads, TCRdb called clonotypes with MiXCR, one entry per CDR3 protein. The table includes fewer than 700,000 distinct CDR3 sequences, 20% to 25% detected once. The source of this sequence is a human donor in good health (CMV status not recorded). Some clones in this sample may be carry-over from other donors' samples. Sequenced material: CD8+ T cells from PBMCs. The chain has TRBV20-1 and TRBJ2-3, with unresolved D. The CDR3 DNA reads as TGCAGTGCTAGAGTGGCCGCTAGCACAGATACGCAGTATTTT. Translation gives CSARVAASTDTQYF.